This is a list of T cell receptor beta chains from one sample in a study of cytomegalovirus exposure and HLA in healthy donors. Libraries were prepared by immunoSEQ multiplex PCR; TCRdb keeps only in-frame clonotypes and omits some of them. The sample holds approximately 190,000 clones, 81% seen once. The sequencing input was PBMCs. The receptors come from a man aged 35-49 years in good health and CMV-seropositive. The CDR3 runs from the conserved cysteine through the conserved F or W. The D gene is left open where the match is weak. Rows give clone size only sometimes, using once, few, many, or a class for an expanded clone.

D: .; J: TRBJ2-2; size: .; V: TRBV19; DNA: TGTGCCAGTAGTCCTAGAGGGTTTAACACCGGGGAGCTGTTTTTT; CDR3: CASSPRGFNTGELFF
D: TRBD2; J: TRBJ2-1; size: once; V: TRBV6-1; DNA: TGTGCCAGCAGTGAAACGGGACTAGCGGGCAAGAACAATGAGCAGTTCTTC; CDR3: CASSETGLAGKNNEQFF
D: .; J: TRBJ2-3; size: .; V: TRBV14; DNA: TGTGCCAGCAGCCGTCGGGCGGGCGGAGATACGCAGTATTTT; CDR3: CASSRRAGGDTQYF
D: .; J: TRBJ2-5; size: .; V: TRBV19; DNA: TGTGCCAGTAGTAATCCTGGGAGACAAGAGACCCAGTACTTC; CDR3: CASSNPGRQETQYF
D: TRBD1; J: TRBJ2-4; size: once; V: TRBV18; DNA: TGTGCCAGCTCATGGGACAGGGGGCCCCCAAACATTCAGTACTTC; CDR3: CASSWDRGPPNIQYF
D: TRBD2; J: TRBJ2-2; size: .; V: TRBV5-4; DNA: TGTGCCAGCAGCAAGGGACTAGCGGGGTGGGGGACCGGGGAGCTGTTTTTT; CDR3: CASSKGLAGWGTGELFF
D: TRBD2; J: TRBJ2-5; size: once; V: TRBV10-3; DNA: TGTGCCATCAGTGCCGTCGGGGGGTCAGGAGAGACCCAGTACTTC; CDR3: CAISAVGGSGETQYF
D: .; J: TRBJ2-5; size: .; V: TRBV6-1; DNA: TGTGCCAGCAGTGAAGCGCTTCTATACCCCGAGGGAGAGACCCAGTACTTC; CDR3: CASSEALLYPEGETQYF
D: .; J: TRBJ2-7; size: .; V: TRBV27; DNA: TGTGCCAGGGGGGGACAGAACTACGAGCAGTACTTC; CDR3: CARGGQNYEQYF
D: .; J: TRBJ2-7; size: .; V: TRBV28; DNA: TGTGCCAGCAGTTTAAAGCCAAGCTCCTACGAGCAGTACTTC; CDR3: CASSLKPSSYEQYF
D: TRBD2; J: TRBJ2-5; size: .; V: TRBV19; DNA: TGTGCCAGTAGTATGCAGCTAGCGGGAGAGCAAGAGACCCAGTACTTC; CDR3: CASSMQLAGEQETQYF
D: TRBD1; J: TRBJ2-3; size: .; V: TRBV19; DNA: TGTGCCAGTAGTAGCGGACAGGGGGGAGATACGCAGTATTTT; CDR3: CASSSGQGGDTQYF
D: .; J: TRBJ1-1; size: .; V: TRBV7-8; DNA: TGTGCCAGCAGCTTAGCTAAGGGGTTGACTGAAGCTTTCTTT; CDR3: CASSLAKGLTEAFF
D: .; J: TRBJ2-7; size: .; V: TRBV5-4; DNA: TGTGCCAGCAGCTTGGACTACTCCTACGAGCAGTACTTC; CDR3: CASSLDYSYEQYF
D: TRBD1; J: TRBJ2-7; size: .; V: TRBV2; DNA: TGTGCCAGCACCCTGGACAGGGGAAGGCAGTACTTC; CDR3: CASTLDRGRQYF
D: TRBD1; J: TRBJ2-5; size: .; V: TRBV6-6; DNA: TGTGCCAGCAGTACATACAGGGGAGAGACCCAGTACTTC; CDR3: CASSTYRGETQYF